Described below is a single TCR beta chain sequence and its context. This sample stems from a study of cytomegalovirus exposure and HLA in healthy donors. On the study more broadly: As released early, the data held 70 million to 100 million unique TCRs from HLA-typed donors.

Primers for the PCR totalled 60 Vbeta and 13 Jbeta. Profiled with immunoSEQ multiplex PCR; TCRdb holds only in-frame clones, not every one. The sample yields about 200,000 clones, about 80% seen once. The CDR3 consists of 16 residues. Unmatched junction bases numbered 14, after V lost 2 bases and J lost 8 bases. Germline V gene lookup returns CDR1 KGHSH and CDR2 LQKENI. Sequencing was done on a sample of PBMCs. The receptor was isolated from a woman aged 30 to 39 in good health and CMV-seronegative. The V gene is TRBV18, the J gene TRBJ1-2; 7 bases are a match to TRBD1. DNA for the CDR3: TGTGCCAGCTCACCAGCTCTCACAGGGGAGCGAGGGGGCTACACCTTC. Its protein product is CASSPALTGERGGYTF.